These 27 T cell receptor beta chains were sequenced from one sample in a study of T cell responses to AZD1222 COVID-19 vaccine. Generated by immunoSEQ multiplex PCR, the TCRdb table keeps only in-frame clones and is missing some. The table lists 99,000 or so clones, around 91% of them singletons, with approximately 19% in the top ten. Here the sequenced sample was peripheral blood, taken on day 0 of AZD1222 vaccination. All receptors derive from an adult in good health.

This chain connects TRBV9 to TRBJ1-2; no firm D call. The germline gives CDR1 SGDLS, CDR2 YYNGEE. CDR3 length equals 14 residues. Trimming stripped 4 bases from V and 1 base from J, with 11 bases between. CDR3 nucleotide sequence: TGTGCCAGCAGCTTATGGACTCTTAACTATGGCTACACCTTC. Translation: CASSLWTLNYGYTF.

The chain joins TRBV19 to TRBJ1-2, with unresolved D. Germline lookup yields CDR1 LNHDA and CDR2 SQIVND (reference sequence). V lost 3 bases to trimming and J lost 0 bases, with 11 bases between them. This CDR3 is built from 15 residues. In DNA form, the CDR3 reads TGTGCCAGTAGTATGGGTTTCGGGTCTAACTATGGCTACACCTTC. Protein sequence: CASSMGFGSNYGYTF.

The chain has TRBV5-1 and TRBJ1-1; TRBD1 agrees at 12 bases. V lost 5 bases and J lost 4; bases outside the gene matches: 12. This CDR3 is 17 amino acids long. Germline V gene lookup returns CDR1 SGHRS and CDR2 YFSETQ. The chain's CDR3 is CASRPRDRGRGGTEAFF. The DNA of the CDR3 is TGCGCCAGCAGACCCCGGGACAGGGGGCGCGGGGGCACTGAAGCTTTCTTT.

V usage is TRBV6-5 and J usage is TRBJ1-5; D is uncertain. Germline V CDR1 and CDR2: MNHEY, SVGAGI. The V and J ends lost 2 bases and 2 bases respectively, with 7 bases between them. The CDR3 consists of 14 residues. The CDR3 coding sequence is TGTGCCAGCAGTTACGGGGTAGGCAATCAGCCCCAGCATTTT. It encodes CASSYGVGNQPQHF.

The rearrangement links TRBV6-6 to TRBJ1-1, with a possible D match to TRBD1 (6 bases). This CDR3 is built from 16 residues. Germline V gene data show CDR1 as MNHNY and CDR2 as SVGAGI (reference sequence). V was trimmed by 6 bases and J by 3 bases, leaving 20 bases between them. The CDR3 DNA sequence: TGTGCCAGCAGCGACTGGGGGGGGGCGCGGGACACTGAAGCTTTCTTT. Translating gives CASSDWGGARDTEAFF.

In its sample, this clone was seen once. The CDR3 nucleotides read TGTGCCAGCAGCCGGACAGCGGAGACCCAGTACTTC. Encoded protein: CASSRTAETQYF. This chain joins TRBV6-5 and TRBJ2-5; possible D gene TRBD1, 6 bases. CDR1 is MNHEY and CDR2 is SVGAGI in the germline V gene. Trimming took 6 bases from V and 5 from J, leaving 10 bases between them. This CDR3 is 12 amino acids long.

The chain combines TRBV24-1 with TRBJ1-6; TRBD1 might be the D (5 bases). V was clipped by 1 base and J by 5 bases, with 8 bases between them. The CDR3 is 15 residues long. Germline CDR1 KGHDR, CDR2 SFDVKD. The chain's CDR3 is CATSDFTGDNSPLHF. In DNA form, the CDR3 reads TGTGCCACCAGTGATTTCACAGGAGATAATTCACCCCTCCACTTT.

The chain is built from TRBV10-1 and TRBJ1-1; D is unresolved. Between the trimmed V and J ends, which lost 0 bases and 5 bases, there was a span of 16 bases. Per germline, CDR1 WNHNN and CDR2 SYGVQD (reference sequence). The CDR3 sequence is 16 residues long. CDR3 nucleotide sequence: TGCGCCAGCAGTGAGTCAATTCGGGGATGGCGTACTGAAGCTTTCTTT. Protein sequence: CASSESIRGWRTEAFF.

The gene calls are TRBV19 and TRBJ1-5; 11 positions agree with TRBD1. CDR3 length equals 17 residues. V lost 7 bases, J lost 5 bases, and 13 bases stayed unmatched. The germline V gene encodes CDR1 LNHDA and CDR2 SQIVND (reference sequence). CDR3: CASTTGQGAGWDQPQHF. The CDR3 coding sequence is TGTGCCAGTACCACCGGACAGGGGGCGGGCTGGGATCAGCCCCAGCATTTT.

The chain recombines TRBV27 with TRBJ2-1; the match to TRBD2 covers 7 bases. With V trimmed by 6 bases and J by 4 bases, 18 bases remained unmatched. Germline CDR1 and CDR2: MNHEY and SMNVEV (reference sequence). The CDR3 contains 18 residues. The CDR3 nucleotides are TGTGCCAGCAGCGCGTATTTTGGTCGGGCTAGCGGTTACAATGAGCAGTTCTTC. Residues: CASSAYFGRASGYNEQFF.

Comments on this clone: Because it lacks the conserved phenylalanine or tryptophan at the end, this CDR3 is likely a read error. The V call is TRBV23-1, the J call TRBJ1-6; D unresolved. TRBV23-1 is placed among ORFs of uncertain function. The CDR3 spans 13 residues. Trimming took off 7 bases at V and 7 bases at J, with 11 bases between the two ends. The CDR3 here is CASKETENSPLHL. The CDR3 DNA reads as TGCGCCAGCAAAGAAACGGAAAATTCACCCCTCCACCTT.

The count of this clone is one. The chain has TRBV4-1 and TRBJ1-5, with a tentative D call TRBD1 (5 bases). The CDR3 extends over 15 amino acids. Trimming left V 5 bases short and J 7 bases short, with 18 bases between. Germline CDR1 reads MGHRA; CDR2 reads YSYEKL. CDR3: CASSLRASGRQPQHF. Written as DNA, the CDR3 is TGCGCCAGCAGCTTGAGGGCGTCAGGGCGGCAGCCCCAGCATTTT.

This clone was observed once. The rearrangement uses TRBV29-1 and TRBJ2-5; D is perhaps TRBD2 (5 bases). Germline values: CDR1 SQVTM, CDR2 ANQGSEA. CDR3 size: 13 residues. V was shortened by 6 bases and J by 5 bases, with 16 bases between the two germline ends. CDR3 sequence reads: CSVALLVGETQYF. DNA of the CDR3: TGCAGCGTGGCTCTACTAGTAGGCGAGACCCAGTACTTC.

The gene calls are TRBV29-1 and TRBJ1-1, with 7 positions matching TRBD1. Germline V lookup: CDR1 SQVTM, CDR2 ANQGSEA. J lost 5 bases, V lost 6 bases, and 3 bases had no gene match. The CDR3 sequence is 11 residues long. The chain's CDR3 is CSVQGGTEAFF. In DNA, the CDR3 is TGCAGCGTGCAGGGGGGAACTGAAGCTTTCTTT.

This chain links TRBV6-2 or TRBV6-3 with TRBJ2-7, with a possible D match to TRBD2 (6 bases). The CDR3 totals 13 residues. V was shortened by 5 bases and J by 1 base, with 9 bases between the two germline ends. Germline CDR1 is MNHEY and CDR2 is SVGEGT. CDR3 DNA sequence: TGTGCCAGCAGTCCCCGGGGGTCCTACGAGCAGTACTTC. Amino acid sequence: CASSPRGSYEQYF.

The CDR3 DNA reads as TGTGCCAGCAGGGTTGGACAGGCCTACAATGAGCAGTTCTTC. This sequence encodes CASRVGQAYNEQFF. The chain uses TRBV6-5 and TRBJ2-1; 7 bases map to TRBD1. This CDR3 contains 14 residues. CDR1 and CDR2 (germline): MNHEY, SVGAGI. J lost 2 bases, V lost 6 bases, and 4 bases had no gene match.

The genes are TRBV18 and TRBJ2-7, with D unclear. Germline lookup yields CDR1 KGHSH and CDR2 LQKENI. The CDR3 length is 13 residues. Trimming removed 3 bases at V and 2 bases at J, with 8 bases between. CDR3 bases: TGTGCCAGCTCACCTTCACAGACCTACGAGCAGTACTTC. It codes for CASSPSQTYEQYF.

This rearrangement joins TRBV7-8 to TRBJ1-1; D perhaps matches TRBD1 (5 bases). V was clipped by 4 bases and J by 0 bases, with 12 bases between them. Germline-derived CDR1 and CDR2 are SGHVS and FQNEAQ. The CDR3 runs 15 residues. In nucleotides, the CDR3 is TGTGCCAGCAGCTACCTCCAGGGTGTGAACACTGAAGCTTTCTTT. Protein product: CASSYLQGVNTEAFF.

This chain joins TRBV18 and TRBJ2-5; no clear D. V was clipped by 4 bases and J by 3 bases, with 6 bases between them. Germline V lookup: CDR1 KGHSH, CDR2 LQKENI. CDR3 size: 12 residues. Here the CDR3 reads CASSRAEETQYF. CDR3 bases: TGTGCCAGCTCACGTGCAGAAGAGACCCAGTACTTC. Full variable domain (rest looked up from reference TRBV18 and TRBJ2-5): NAGVMQNPRHLVRRRGQEARLRCSPMKGHSHVYWYRQLPEEGLKFMVYLQKENIIDESGMPKERFSAEFPKEGPSILRIQQVVRGDSAAYFCASSRAEETQYFGPGTRLLVL.

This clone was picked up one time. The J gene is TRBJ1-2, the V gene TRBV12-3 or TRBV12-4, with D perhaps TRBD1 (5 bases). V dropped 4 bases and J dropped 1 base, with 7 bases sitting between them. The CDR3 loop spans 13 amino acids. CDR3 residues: CASSWGVNYGYTF. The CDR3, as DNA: TGTGCCAGCAGTTGGGGGGTTAACTATGGCTACACCTTC.

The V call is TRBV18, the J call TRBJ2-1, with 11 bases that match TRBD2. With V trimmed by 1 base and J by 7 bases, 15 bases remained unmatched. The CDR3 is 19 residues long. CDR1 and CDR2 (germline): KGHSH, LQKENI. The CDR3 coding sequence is TGTGCCAGCTCACCACTCTCGGCTAGCGGGGGGACCTATCTTAATGAGCAGTTCTTC. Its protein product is CASSPLSASGGTYLNEQFF.

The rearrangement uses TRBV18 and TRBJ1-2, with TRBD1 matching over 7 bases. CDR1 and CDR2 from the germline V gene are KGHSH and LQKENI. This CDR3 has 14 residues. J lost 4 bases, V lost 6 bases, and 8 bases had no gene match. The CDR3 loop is CASSGDRMGYGYTF. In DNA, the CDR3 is TGTGCCAGCTCCGGGGACAGAATGGGCTATGGCTACACCTTC.

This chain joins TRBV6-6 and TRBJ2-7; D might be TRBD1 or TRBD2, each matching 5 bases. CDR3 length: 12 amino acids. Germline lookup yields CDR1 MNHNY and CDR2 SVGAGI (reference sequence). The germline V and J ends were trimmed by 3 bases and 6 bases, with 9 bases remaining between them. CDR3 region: CASSYEGPEQYF. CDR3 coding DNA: TGTGCCAGCAGTTATGAGGGACCCGAGCAGTACTTC.

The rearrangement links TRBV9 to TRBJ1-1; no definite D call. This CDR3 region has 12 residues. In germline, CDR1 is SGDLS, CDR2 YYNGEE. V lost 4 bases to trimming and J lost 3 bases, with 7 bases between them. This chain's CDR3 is CASSPQDTEAFF. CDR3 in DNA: TGTGCCAGCAGCCCTCAAGACACTGAAGCTTTCTTT.

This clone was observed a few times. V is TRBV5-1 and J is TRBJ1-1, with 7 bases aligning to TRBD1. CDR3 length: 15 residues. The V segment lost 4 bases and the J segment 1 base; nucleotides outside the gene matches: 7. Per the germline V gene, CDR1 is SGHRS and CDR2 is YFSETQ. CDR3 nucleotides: TGCGCCAGCAGCGACCAAGGGGGCGGGAACACTGAAGCTTTCTTT. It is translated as CASSDQGGGNTEAFF.

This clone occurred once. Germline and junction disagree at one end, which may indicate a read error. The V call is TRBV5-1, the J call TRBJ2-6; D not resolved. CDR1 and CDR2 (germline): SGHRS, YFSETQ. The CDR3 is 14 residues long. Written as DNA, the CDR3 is TGCGCCAGCAGCTTACGAACTGGGGACAACGTCCTGACTTTC. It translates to CASSLRTGDNVLTF.

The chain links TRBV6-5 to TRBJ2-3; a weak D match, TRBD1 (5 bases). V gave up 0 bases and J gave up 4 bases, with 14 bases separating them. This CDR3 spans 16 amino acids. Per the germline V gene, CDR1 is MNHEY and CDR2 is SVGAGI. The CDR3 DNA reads TGTGCCAGCAGTTACTCCACCAGGGTTGATTCAGATACGCAGTATTTT. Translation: CASSYSTRVDSDTQYF.